Below, 5 T cell receptor beta chains from the same sample are listed, as sequenced in a study of cytomegalovirus exposure and HLA in healthy donors. Sequencing used immunoSEQ multiplex PCR; TCRdb keeps in-frame clones, though not all of them. The sample yields approximately 88,000 clones, approximately 88% seen once. Sequencing used PBMCs. These receptors were obtained from a woman aged 18-29 years in good health and CMV-seropositive.

V is TRBV19 and J is TRBJ1-1, with 8 bases identical to TRBD1. V gave up 7 bases and J gave up 8 bases; unmatched junction bases: 12. The CDR3 is 14 amino acids. The germline gives CDR1 LNHDA, CDR2 SQIVND (reference sequence). CDR3: CASNRETGEKEAFF. The CDR3 DNA sequence: TGTGCCAGTAATCGGGAGACAGGGGAAAAGGAAGCTTTCTTT.

V and J are TRBV9 and TRBJ1-1; the D is unclear. Germline-derived CDR1 and CDR2 are SGDLS and YYNGEE. V was pared by 6 bases and J by 3 bases, with 15 bases between. This CDR3 comprises 14 residues. As DNA, the CDR3 is TGTGCCAGCAACAGAGTGGGCGGGTACACTGAAGCTTTCTTT. It encodes CASNRVGGYTEAFF.

This rearrangement joins TRBV10-1 to TRBJ2-5, with D maybe TRBD1 (6 bases). The CDR3 is made up of 16 amino acids. The V end was cut by 2 bases, the J end by 4 bases, with 17 bases between. Germline V gene data show CDR1 as WNHNN and CDR2 as SYGVQD (reference sequence). The CDR3 loop is CASSEGRDTRGETQYF. The CDR3 DNA follows: TGCGCCAGCAGTGAGGGCCGGGACACCAGGGGAGAGACCCAGTACTTC.

The chain links TRBV21-1 to TRBJ1-5; the table's TRBD1 call for D was not verified on the DNA. TRBV21-1 has pseudogene status. The CDR3 spans 20 residues. The DNA of the CDR3 is TGTGCCAGCAGCAAAGCCCGAGTTAGGACAGGAGGGACTGGCAATCAGCCCCAGCATTTT. This translates into CASSKARVRTGGTGNQPQHF.

The rearrangement uses TRBV4-1 and TRBJ2-6; D may be TRBD1 (6 bases). Germline V gene sequence: CDR1 MGHRA, CDR2 YSYEKL. The CDR3 sequence is 16 residues long. V lost 0 bases to trimming and J lost 4 bases, with 10 bases between them. This CDR3 is CASSQDRGTGANVLTF. In nucleotides, the CDR3 is TGCGCCAGCAGCCAAGACAGGGGTACCGGGGCCAACGTCCTGACTTTC.